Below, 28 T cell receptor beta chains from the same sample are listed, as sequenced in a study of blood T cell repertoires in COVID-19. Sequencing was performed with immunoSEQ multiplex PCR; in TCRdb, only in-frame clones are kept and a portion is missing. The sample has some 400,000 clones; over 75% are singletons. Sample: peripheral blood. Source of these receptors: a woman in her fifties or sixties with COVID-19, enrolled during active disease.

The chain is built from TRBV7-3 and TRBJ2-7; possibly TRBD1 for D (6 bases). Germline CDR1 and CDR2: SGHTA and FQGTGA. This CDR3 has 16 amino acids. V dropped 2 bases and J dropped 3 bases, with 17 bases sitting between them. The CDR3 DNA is TGTGCCAGCAGCTTAGATCCCCTAGGCAGGGGCTACGAGCAGTACTTC. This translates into CASSLDPLGRGYEQYF.

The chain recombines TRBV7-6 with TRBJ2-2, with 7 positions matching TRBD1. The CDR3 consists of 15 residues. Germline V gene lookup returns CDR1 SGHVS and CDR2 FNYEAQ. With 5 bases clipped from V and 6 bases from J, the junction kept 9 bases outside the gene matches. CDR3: CASSPRTGLSGELFF. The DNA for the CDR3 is TGTGCCAGCAGCCCTCGGACAGGATTATCCGGGGAGCTGTTTTTT.

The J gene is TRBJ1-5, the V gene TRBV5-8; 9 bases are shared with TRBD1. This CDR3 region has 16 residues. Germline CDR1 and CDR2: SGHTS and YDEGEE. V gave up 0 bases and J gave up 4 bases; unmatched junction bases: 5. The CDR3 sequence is CASSLGDRASNQPQHF. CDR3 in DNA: TGTGCCAGCAGCTTGGGGGACAGGGCCAGTAATCAGCCCCAGCATTTT.

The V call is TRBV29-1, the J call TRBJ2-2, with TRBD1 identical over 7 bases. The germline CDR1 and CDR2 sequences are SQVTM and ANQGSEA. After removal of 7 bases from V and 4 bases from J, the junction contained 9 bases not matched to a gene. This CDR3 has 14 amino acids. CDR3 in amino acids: CSGRTGPRTGELFF. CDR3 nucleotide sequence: TGCAGCGGCCGGACAGGACCTCGCACCGGGGAGCTGTTTTTT.

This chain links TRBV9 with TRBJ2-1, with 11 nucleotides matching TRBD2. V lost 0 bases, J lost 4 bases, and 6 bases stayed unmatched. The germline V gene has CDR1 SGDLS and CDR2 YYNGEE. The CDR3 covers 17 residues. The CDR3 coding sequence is TGTGCCAGCAGCGTAGTCACTAGCGGGGGCCGTTACAATGAGCAGTTCTTC. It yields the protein CASSVVTSGGRYNEQFF.

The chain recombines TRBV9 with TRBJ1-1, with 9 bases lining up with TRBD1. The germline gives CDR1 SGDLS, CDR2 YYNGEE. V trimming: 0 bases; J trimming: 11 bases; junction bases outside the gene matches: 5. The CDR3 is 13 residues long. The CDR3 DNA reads TGTGCCAGCAGCGTAGATGGGACAGGGAGGGCTTTCTTT. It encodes CASSVDGTGRAFF.

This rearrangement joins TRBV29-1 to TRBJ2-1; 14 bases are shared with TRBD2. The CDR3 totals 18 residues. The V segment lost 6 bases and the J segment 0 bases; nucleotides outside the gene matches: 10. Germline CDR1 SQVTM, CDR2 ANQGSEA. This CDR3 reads CSVYGTSGGFSSYNEQFF. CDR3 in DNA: TGCAGCGTCTACGGGACTAGCGGGGGTTTCAGCTCCTACAATGAGCAGTTCTTC.

Here the CDR3 DNA reads TGTGCCAGCAGTAAAGGGGACAGGGGTTCCTACGAGCAGTACTTC. The encoded protein is CASSKGDRGSYEQYF. The chain carries TRBV28 and TRBJ2-7, with TRBD1 matching 10 bases. V gave up 5 bases and J gave up 1 base; unmatched junction bases: 5. Germline V gene lookup returns CDR1 MDHEN and CDR2 SYDVKM. The CDR3 extends over 15 amino acids.

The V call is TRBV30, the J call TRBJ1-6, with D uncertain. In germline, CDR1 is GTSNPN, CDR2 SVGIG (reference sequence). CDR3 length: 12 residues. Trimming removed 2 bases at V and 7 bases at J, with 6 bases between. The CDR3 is CAWSSPNSPLHF. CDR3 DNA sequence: TGTGCCTGGAGTTCCCCAAATTCACCCCTCCACTTT.

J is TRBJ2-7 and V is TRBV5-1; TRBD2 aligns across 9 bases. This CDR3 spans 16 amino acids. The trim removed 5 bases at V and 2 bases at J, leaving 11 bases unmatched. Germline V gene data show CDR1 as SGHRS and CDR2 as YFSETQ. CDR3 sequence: CASSSVKTSGAYEQYF. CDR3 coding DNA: TGCGCCAGCAGTTCCGTTAAGACTAGCGGAGCCTACGAGCAGTACTTC.

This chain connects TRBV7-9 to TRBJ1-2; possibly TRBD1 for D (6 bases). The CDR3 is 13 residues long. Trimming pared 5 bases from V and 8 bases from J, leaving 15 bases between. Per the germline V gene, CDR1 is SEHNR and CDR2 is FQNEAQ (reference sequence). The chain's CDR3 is CASSPGAKVGYTF. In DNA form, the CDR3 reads TGTGCCAGCAGCCCAGGGGCCAAAGTAGGCTACACCTTC.

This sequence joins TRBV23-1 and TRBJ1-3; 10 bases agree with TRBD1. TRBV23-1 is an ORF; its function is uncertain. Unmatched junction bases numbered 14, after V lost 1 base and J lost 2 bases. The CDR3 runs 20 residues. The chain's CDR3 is CASSQFSRTGGRKTGNTIYF. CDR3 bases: TGCGCCAGCAGTCAATTTTCCAGGACAGGGGGTCGTAAGACTGGAAACACCATATATTTT.

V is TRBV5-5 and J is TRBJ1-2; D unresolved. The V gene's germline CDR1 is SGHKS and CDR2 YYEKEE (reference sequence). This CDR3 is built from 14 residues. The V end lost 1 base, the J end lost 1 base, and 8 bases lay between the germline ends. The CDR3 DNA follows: TGTGCCAGCAGCTTGCCAACAGATAACTATGGCTACACCTTC. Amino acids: CASSLPTDNYGYTF.

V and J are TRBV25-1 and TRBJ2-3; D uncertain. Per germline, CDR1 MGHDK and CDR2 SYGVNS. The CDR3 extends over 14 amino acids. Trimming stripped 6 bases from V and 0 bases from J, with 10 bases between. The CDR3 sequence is CASRAQVSTDTQYF. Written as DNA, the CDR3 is TGTGCCAGCAGGGCCCAAGTTAGCACAGATACGCAGTATTTT.

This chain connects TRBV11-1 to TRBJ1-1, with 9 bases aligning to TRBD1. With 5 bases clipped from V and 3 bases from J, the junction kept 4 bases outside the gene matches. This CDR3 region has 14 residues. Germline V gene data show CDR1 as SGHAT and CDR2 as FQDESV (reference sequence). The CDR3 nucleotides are TGTGCCAGCAGCAGCGGGACAGGGTACACTGAAGCTTTCTTT. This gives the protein CASSSGTGYTEAFF.

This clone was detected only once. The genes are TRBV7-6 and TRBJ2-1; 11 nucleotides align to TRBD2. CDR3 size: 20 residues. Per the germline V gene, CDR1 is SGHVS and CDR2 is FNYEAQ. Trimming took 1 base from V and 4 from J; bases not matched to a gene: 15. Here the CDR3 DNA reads TGTGCCAGCAGCTTAGAAACCTGGCTAGCGGGGGGATTTATTTACAATGAGCAGTTCTTC. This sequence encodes CASSLETWLAGGFIYNEQFF.

CDR3 sequence (DNA): TGTGCCAGCAGCCAAGGTCCCGAGGGTAGCGGGGCACGGGGTACGCAGTATTTT. Amino acid sequence: CASSQGPEGSGARGTQYF. This chain joins TRBV14 and TRBJ2-3; 8 bases line up with TRBD2. The CDR3 totals 18 residues. The J segment lost 8 bases and the V segment lost 1 base, leaving 17 bases of the junction unmatched. Germline V gene sequence: CDR1 SGHDN, CDR2 FVKESK.

The CDR3 DNA sequence: TGTGCCAGCAGCCGGGAGGCTTTAGGTCAGCCCCAGCATTTT. Translating it yields CASSREALGQPQHF. The chain joins TRBV21-1 to TRBJ1-5. TRBV21-1 represents a pseudogene. This CDR3 comprises 14 residues.

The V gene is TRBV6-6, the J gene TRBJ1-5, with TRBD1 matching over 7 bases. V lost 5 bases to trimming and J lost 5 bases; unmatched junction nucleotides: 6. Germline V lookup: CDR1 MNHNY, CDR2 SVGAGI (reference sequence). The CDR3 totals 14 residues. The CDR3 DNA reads TGTGCCAGCAGTGGGACAGTCGATTATCAGCCCCAGCATTTT. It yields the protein CASSGTVDYQPQHF.

This chain's CDR3 is CASTKGQTYGYTF. As DNA, the CDR3 is TGTGCCAGTACGAAGGGACAGACCTATGGCTACACCTTC. V is TRBV19 and J is TRBJ1-2; 7 positions match TRBD1. Losses at the gene ends were 7 bases for V and 4 bases for J; bases not matched to a gene: 6. CDR1 is LNHDA, CDR2 SQIVND, per germline (reference sequence). CDR3 size: 13 residues. Full variable domain (outside the CDR3, taken from reference TRBV19 and TRBJ1-2): DGGITQSPKYLFRKEGQNVTLSCEQNLNHDAMYWYRQDPGQGLRLIYYSQIVNDFQKGDIAEGYSVSREKKESFPLTVTSAQKNPTAFYLCASTKGQTYGYTFGSGTRLTVV.

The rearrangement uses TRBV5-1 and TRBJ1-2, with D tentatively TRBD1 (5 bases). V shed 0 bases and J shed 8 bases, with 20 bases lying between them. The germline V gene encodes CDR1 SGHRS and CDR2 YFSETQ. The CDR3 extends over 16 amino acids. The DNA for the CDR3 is TGCGCCAGCAGCTTGGTCCCTCAGGGCACCAGTGCGGGCTACACCTTC. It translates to CASSLVPQGTSAGYTF.

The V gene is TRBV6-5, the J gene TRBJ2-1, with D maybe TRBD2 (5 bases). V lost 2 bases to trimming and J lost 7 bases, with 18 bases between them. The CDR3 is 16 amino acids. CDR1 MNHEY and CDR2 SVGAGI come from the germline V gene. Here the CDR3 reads CASSYPPSSGKNEQFF. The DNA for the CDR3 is TGTGCCAGCAGTTACCCCCCTAGTTCGGGGAAGAATGAGCAGTTCTTC.

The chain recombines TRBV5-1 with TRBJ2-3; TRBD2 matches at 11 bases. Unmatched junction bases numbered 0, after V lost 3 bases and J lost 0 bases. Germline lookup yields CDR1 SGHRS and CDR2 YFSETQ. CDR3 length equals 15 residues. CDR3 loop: CASSSSGGSTDTQYF. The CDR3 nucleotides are TGCGCCAGCAGCTCTAGCGGGGGGAGCACAGATACGCAGTATTTT. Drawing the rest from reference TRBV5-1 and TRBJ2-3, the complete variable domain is KAGVTQTPRYLIKTRGQQVTLSCSPISGHRSVSWYQQTPGQGLQFLFEYFSETQRNKGNFPGRFSGRQFSNSRSEMNVSTLELGDSALYLCASSSSGGSTDTQYFGPGTRLTVL.

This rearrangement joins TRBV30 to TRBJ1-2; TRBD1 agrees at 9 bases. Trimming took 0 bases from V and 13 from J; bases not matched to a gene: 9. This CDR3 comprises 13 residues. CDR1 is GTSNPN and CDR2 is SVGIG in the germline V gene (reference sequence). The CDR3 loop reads CAWSVDRGRLPTF. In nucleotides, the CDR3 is TGTGCCTGGAGTGTGGACAGGGGTCGTCTCCCCACCTTC.

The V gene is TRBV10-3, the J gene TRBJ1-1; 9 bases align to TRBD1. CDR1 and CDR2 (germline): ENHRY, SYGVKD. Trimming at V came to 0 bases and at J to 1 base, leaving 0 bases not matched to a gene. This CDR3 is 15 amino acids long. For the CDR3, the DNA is TGTGCCATCAGTGAGTCGGGACAGGGGAACACTGAAGCTTTCTTT. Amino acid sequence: CAISESGQGNTEAFF.

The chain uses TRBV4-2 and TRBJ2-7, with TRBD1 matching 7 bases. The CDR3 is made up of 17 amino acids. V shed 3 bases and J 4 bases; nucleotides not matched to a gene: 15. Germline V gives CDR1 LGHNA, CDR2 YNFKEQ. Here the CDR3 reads CASSHPSPRDSPYEQYF. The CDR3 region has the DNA TGTGCCAGCAGCCACCCTTCACCCCGGGACAGCCCTTACGAGCAGTACTTC.

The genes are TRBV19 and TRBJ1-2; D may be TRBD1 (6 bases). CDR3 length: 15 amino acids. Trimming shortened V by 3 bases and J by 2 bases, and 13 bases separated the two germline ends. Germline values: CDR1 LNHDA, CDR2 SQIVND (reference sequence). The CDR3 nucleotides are TGTGCCAGTAGTATCCACAGGGACGTCAACTATGGCTACACCTTC. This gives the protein CASSIHRDVNYGYTF.

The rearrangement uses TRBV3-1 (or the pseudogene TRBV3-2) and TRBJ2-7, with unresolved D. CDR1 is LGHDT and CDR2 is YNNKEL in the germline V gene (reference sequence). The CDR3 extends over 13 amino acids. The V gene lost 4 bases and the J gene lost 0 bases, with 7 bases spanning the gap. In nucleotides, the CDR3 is TGTGCCAGCAGCCCGAGAGACTCCTACGAGCAGTACTTC. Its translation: CASSPRDSYEQYF.